This entry features one T cell receptor beta chain sequence. Its recognized antigen is unknown. Per-base qualities were not stored, and no clone one base away is much larger. The sample's time point label, in plain terms: about 28 days (+/-7) after the second vaccine dose. Because spike-specific TCR depth and breadth did not differ between the two schedules, AZD1222 recipients who got a second dose at roughly 4 weeks were pooled with those who got a second dose at roughly 12 weeks. Vaccinee samples came from UK trials COV001 and COV002, including a single-blind randomized controlled phase 2/3 trial of AZD1222 (ChAdOx1 nCoV-19) in healthy adults. For TCRbeta chain sequencing, PBMC samples from trial participants were taken at day 0 and at day 28 after the second dose. The CDR3 regions of human TCRbeta chains were subjected to immunosequencing. Under the source paper's analysis protocol: TCRs in the repertoires were matched against a reference library of SARS-CoV-2-specific TCRs that had been generated with the MIRA antigen-specificity platform. Breadth was defined as the fraction of unique TCRs that were SARS-CoV-2-associated, and depth was defined as the fraction of total T cells that were SARS-CoV-2-associated. Using the MIRA data, each spike-specific TCR was mapped to the spike region that the TCR reacts to and placed in a CD4 or CD8 class. Log10-transformed breadth and depth values were compared by one-way ANOVA with Sidak's multiple comparisons tests. What TCRdb holds here is the immuneACCESS table cut down to in-frame rearrangements. Part of the clones is not present; checked against another copy, under half of the missing clones reflect an unresolved V gene, and the others are unexplained. The DNA gave D and trimming, while V, J and clone size come from that table. In this sample the table shows 120,000 or so clones, 70% to 90% of which occur a single time. The ten largest clonotypes hold about 15% of the sample.

These data are taken from a study of T cell responses to AZD1222 COVID-19 vaccine (TCRdb year 2021). Regarding the complete study: TCR sequencing was performed for roughly 240 trial participants, of whom roughly 200 were given two doses of AZD1222 and 26 were given two doses of MenACWY control vaccine. Trial participants were enrolled by age into subgroups of 18-55, 56-69 and 70-plus years, and roughly 160, 29 and 62 TCR-sequenced participants, respectively, were included in these subgroups. What the authors observed across the whole study: Conclusions about previously exposed vaccinees were limited because only six AZD1222 recipients were SARS-CoV-2 seropositive at baseline. CD4 TCRs associated with the vaccine covered the entire spike protein, and the dominant responses were in regions 160-218 and 743-854. The 56-69-year group was small, and its depth increase did not reach significance, likely because of low power. Spike-specific TCR breadth and depth rose significantly after two AZD1222 doses compared with day 0 and with MenACWY recipients. Because no samples from the day 14 peak response were available, repertoires could be characterized only after the peak T cell response. Most participants were white British and females outnumbered males, and the authors suggested that clonal diversity may have been underestimated. Epitopes outside the regions mutated in the B.1.351 and B.1.1.7 variants were reportedly recognized by nearly half of the unique spike-specific TCRs.

This receptor was taken from an adult who received the AZD1222 COVID-19 vaccine. The specimen comprised peripheral blood, sampled 28 days after the second AZD1222 dose.

The sequence in DNA is TGTGCCTATCGGGGGGGTCGATATGGCTACACCTTC. The encoded protein is CAYRGGRYGYTF. The sequence joins TRBV30 to TRBJ1-2, with a tentative D gene TRBD1 over 5 matching bases. CDR1 is given as GTSNPN and CDR2 as SVGIG, both from the germline V gene (reference sequence). The germline ends are 14 bases apart after V is trimmed by 7 bases and J by 5 bases. Counted from cysteine to phenylalanine, this CDR3 has 12 amino acids. Kept here is only the CDR3 DNA, which spans 36 bases and is read in frame from base 1.